This T cell receptor (beta chain) derives from a study of shared clonotypes between healthy human individuals. Overall study findings and caveats: Exclusively blood specimens were collected; tissue repertoires likely differ. Among donors, clonotype sharing was expected to be affected by sequencing depth.

The table came from immunoSEQ multiplex PCR; TCRdb's copy has only in-frame clones and leaves some out. The sample lists approximately 2,200,000 clones; roughly 91% were seen once. Comments on this clone: Antigen: not known. Other DNA sequences in this sample translate to the same CDR3.

The CDR3 has 13 amino acids. Germline V gives CDR1 MNHEY, CDR2 SMNVEV (reference sequence). The ends were cut back, 2 bases at V and 2 bases at J, with 7 bases in the middle. Naive CD8 cells, CD45RO-negative and positively selected for CCR7, excluded terminally differentiated effector memory CD45RA+ cells. The source is a man younger than 35 in good health. Some clones in this sample may be carry-over from other donors' samples. The chain combines TRBV27 with TRBJ2-7; D is possibly TRBD2 (5 bases). Input material: naive CD8+ T cells from PBMCs. The CDR3 DNA is TGTGCCAGCAGTTTAGCGGGCCCCTACGAGCAGTACTTC. It is translated as CASSLAGPYEQYF.